This T cell receptor beta chain was sequenced during a study of cytomegalovirus exposure and HLA in healthy donors. Unmatched junction bases numbered 6, after V lost 3 bases and J lost 7 bases. The CDR3 runs to 14 residues. CDR1 is MGHRA, CDR2 YSYEKL, per germline. The data were produced by immunoSEQ multiplex PCR, yet TCRdb's version contains in-frame clones alone and is incomplete. The table has tens of thousands of clones, approximately 96% seen once. This chain joins TRBV4-1 and TRBJ1-5; 7 bases map to TRBD1. The source material was PBMCs. The TCR sequence derives from a man aged 18 to 30 in good health and CMV-seropositive. This chain's CDR3 is CASSQTRGYQPQHF. In DNA form, the CDR3 reads TGCGCCAGCAGCCAGACCAGGGGGTACCAGCCCCAGCATTTT.